This T cell receptor (beta chain) was sequenced in a study of blood T cell repertoires in COVID-19. On the study more broadly: Samples representing acute and convalescent COVID-19 were sourced from the United States, Italy and Spain.

Profiling relied on immunoSEQ multiplex PCR, and the TCRdb table lists in-frame clones only, not all of them. This sample has approximately 500,000 clones, with approximately 83% found just once. Trimming cost V 0 bases and J 7 bases; bases outside gene matches: 10. The CDR3 sequence is 17 residues long. The germline gives CDR1 LGHNT, CDR2 FRNRAP. The chain joins TRBV12-5 to TRBJ2-1; 9 nucleotides agree with TRBD1. Sequenced material: peripheral blood. The receptor comes from a human donor in a cohort sampled during active COVID-19. The CDR3 DNA reads as TGTGCTAGTGGTTTGGTTCAGGGACAGGGCTGGGCGAATGAGCAGTTCTTC. It specifies CASGLVQGQGWANEQFF.